These 11 T cell receptor beta chains were all obtained from the same sample, sequenced in a study of blood T cell repertoires in COVID-19. The assay was immunoSEQ multiplex PCR, and TCRdb's table has in-frame clones only and misses some. The top ten clones hold over 4% of a sample with fewer than 110,000 clones, about four fifths of them seen once. The sequenced material came from peripheral blood. The receptors were sampled from a human donor in a cohort sampled during active COVID-19.

V is TRBV18 and J is TRBJ2-3; D may be TRBD2 (6 bases). The CDR3 has 15 residues. In germline, CDR1 is KGHSH, CDR2 LQKENI. The ends were cut back, 6 bases at V and 5 bases at J, with 18 bases in the middle. The CDR3 DNA reads as TGTGCCAGCTCGAATGAATTGCCGGGGGTAGATACGCAGTATTTT. Protein sequence: CASSNELPGVDTQYF.

This chain uses TRBV27 with TRBJ2-5; D remains unclear. This CDR3 is built from 14 residues. The germline V and J ends were trimmed by 5 bases and 2 bases, with 12 bases remaining between them. Germline CDR1 is MNHEY and CDR2 is SMNVEV (reference sequence). CDR3 residues: CASSPLGLQETQYF. DNA of the CDR3: TGTGCCAGCAGTCCCCTCGGTTTACAAGAGACCCAGTACTTC.

The chain employs TRBV6-2 or TRBV6-3 and TRBJ1-1; D perhaps matches TRBD1 (5 bases). CDR1 is MNHEY and CDR2 is SVGEGT in the germline V gene. Trimming pared 0 bases from V and 4 bases from J, leaving 12 bases between. The CDR3 covers 15 residues. CDR3 nucleotides: TGTGCCAGCAGTTACTCGCTGGGGCATGGCACTGAAGCTTTCTTT. Translation gives CASSYSLGHGTEAFF.

This clone has only one observation. This chain uses TRBV11-2 with TRBJ2-5; 9 bases agree with TRBD2. The germline V gene encodes CDR1 SGHAT and CDR2 FQNNGV. The CDR3 extends over 15 amino acids. Losses at the gene ends were 4 bases for V and 2 bases for J; bases not matched to a gene: 5. The CDR3 nucleotides read TGTGCCAGCAGCTCCAGACTAGCGGTACAAGAGACCCAGTACTTC. Residues: CASSSRLAVQETQYF.

This clone occurred once. The gene calls are TRBV5-6 and TRBJ1-5; 7 bases are shared with TRBD1. The V gene end was trimmed by 1 base and the J gene end by 9 bases; junction bases not matched to a gene: 7. Germline values: CDR1 SGHDT, CDR2 YYEEEE. This CDR3 spans 14 amino acids. CDR3 sequence (DNA): TGTGCCAGCAGCTTGAGGACAGGTGAATCGCCCCAGCATTTT. Translation gives CASSLRTGESPQHF.

This chain connects TRBV24-1 to TRBJ1-2; 7 nucleotides align to TRBD1. The CDR3 totals 13 residues. J gave up 8 bases and V 1 base, and 3 bases lay outside the gene matches. Germline V gene sequence: CDR1 KGHDR, CDR2 SFDVKD. This chain's CDR3 is CATSDFTGDGYTF. The CDR3 nucleotides read TGTGCCACCAGTGATTTTACAGGGGACGGCTACACCTTC.

The rearrangement uses TRBV4-1 and TRBJ1-3, with a possible D match to TRBD1 (6 bases). The CDR3 contains 17 residues. V was trimmed by 3 bases and J by 0 bases, leaving 15 bases between them. The germline CDR1 and CDR2 sequences are MGHRA and YSYEKL. DNA of the CDR3: TGCGCCAGCAGCCAGATGGCAGGGGCCGCCTCTGGAAACACCATATATTTT. Translated, it gives CASSQMAGAASGNTIYF.

V usage is TRBV20-1 and J usage is TRBJ1-5; 7 bases agree with TRBD1. The trim removed 3 bases at V and 5 bases at J, leaving 4 bases unmatched. There are 13 residues in the CDR3. Germline loops: CDR1 DFQATT, CDR2 SNEGSKA (reference sequence). In DNA, the CDR3 is TGCAGTGCTAGTTTAGGGGGCGATCAGCCCCAGCATTTT. Its protein is CSASLGGDQPQHF.

The rearrangement links TRBV2 to TRBJ2-1, with 15 bases that match TRBD2. The length of the CDR3 is 14 residues. The ends lost 6 bases at V and 15 bases at J; junction bases unmatched: 9. Per the germline V gene, CDR1 is SNHLY and CDR2 is FYNNEI. This CDR3 is CASSSGLAGGPGFF. As DNA, the CDR3 is TGTGCCAGCAGCTCGGGACTAGCGGGAGGCCCCGGGTTCTTC.

The chain carries TRBV28 and TRBJ2-1; 9 nucleotides agree with TRBD2. This CDR3 spans 16 amino acids. J lost 6 bases, V lost 6 bases, and 12 bases had no gene match. CDR1 and CDR2 from the germline V gene are MDHEN and SYDVKM. The CDR3 sequence: CASSYHAGGPSNEQFF. As DNA, the CDR3 is TGTGCCAGCAGCTATCATGCGGGAGGGCCCTCCAATGAGCAGTTCTTC.

The chain couples TRBV6-1 to TRBJ2-1, with 14 bases matching TRBD2. The CDR3 consists of 15 residues. V was pared by 0 bases and J by 15 bases, with 7 bases of the junction left unmatched. Germline CDR1 MNHNS, CDR2 SASEGT. The CDR3 nucleotides are TGTGCCAGCAGTGAAGCTACGACTAGCGGGAGGGCCCCGTTCTTC. This sequence encodes CASSEATTSGRAPFF.